Listed below are T cell receptor beta chains from one sample, sequenced in a study of blood T cell repertoires in COVID-19. The data were produced by immunoSEQ multiplex PCR, yet TCRdb's version contains in-frame clones alone and is incomplete. The sample gives about 130,000 clones, approximately 80% of which show up once; 6% is in the top ten. The sample taken for sequencing was PBMCs or T cells enriched from blood (not recorded which). The receptor set was obtained from a woman in her fifties or sixties who had recovered from COVID-19. The CDR3 runs from the conserved cysteine through the conserved F or W. The D gene is left open where the match is weak. A row's size may be missing; if present it is once, few, many or a size class.

DNA	CDR3	V	J	length	size	D
TGCAGCGTAGCTGACAGGGGTTATGGCTACACCTTC	CSVADRGYGYTF	TRBV29-1	TRBJ1-2	12	once	TRBD1
TGTGCCACAGGACAGGGTGGCACCGGGGAGCTGTTTTTT	CATGQGGTGELFF	TRBV7-7	TRBJ2-2	13	.	TRBD1
TGTGCCAGTAGTTTACCGGGACAAGGGGAGCCTGGGGCCAACGTCCTGACTTTC	CASSLPGQGEPGANVLTF	TRBV19	TRBJ2-6	18	.	.
TGTGCCAGCAGCCCCGGGCAGGGGAGCGGCTACACCTTC	CASSPGQGSGYTF	TRBV7-3	TRBJ1-2	13	.	.
TGCAGTGCTAGTATATCTGGAGGTTCTAACTATGGCTACACCTTC	CSASISGGSNYGYTF	TRBV20-1	TRBJ1-2	15	.	.
TGTGCCAGCAGCCAAGAAGGGACAGGACACAATTCACCCCTCCACTTT	CASSQEGTGHNSPLHF	TRBV4-2	TRBJ1-6	16	.	TRBD1
TGCAGCGTTGAGGGGGACAGGGGCTATGGCTACACCTTC	CSVEGDRGYGYTF	TRBV29-1	TRBJ1-2	13	.	TRBD1
TGCAGTACTTCATCAGGGGACGAGCAGTACTTC	CSTSSGDEQYF	TRBV20-1	TRBJ2-7	11	.	.
TGTGCCAGCAGTTTAGATGCAGTCCTTAATTCACCCCTCCACTTT	CASSLDAVLNSPLHF	TRBV27	TRBJ1-6	15	.	.
TGTGCCAGCAGTTTGTTGGCGGCCTCTAACTATGGCTACACCTTC	CASSLLAASNYGYTF	TRBV28	TRBJ1-2	15	.	.
TGTGCCAGCAGCCTTGCGGGGGGGCTAACTGAGCAGTTCTTC	CASSLAGGLTEQFF	TRBV6-5	TRBJ2-1	14	.	TRBD2
TGTGCCAGCAGCTTCTCTAGCGGGGGCGAGACCCAGTACTTC	CASSFSSGGETQYF	TRBV9	TRBJ2-5	14	.	TRBD2
TGTGCCAGCAGCCGACAGGGAAGGGAAAAACTGTTTTTT	CASSRQGREKLFF	TRBV3-1/TRBV3-2	TRBJ1-4	13	few	TRBD1
TGTGCCAGCAGACCTACAGGGGGCAATGGCTACACCTTC	CASRPTGGNGYTF	TRBV7-2	TRBJ1-2	13	.	TRBD1
TGTGCCAGCAGCCAAGATCTAGCGGGCGGCTACACCTTC	CASSQDLAGGYTF	TRBV3-1/TRBV3-2	TRBJ1-2	13	few	.
TGTGCCAGCAGCTTCGACAGCGGGGGCACCGGGGAGCTGTTTTTT	CASSFDSGGTGELFF	TRBV11-3	TRBJ2-2	15	.	TRBD2
TGTGCCAGCAGTACAGGGGTGGCGAACACAGATACGCAGTATTTT	CASSTGVANTDTQYF	TRBV6-5	TRBJ2-3	15	.	TRBD1
TGTGCCAGCAGTCGACAGGCGCTGGTGACTGAAGCTTTCTTT	CASSRQALVTEAFF	TRBV28	TRBJ1-1	14	.	.
TGTGCCAGCAGCCAAGATCGGCCCGGGACAGGGGGCTACAATGAGCAGTTCTTC	CASSQDRPGTGGYNEQFF	TRBV3-1/TRBV3-2	TRBJ2-1	18	once	TRBD1
TGTGCCAGCAGCTTAGCAAAAAACGGCGGAGACTATGGCTACACCTTC	CASSLAKNGGDYGYTF	TRBV7-2	TRBJ1-2	16	.	.
TGTGCCACCCGGTCGGGACAGGGGGCTGCCGGGGAGCTGTTTTTT	CATRSGQGAAGELFF	TRBV24-1	TRBJ2-2	15	.	TRBD1
TGCGCCAGCAGCTTGGCTGTAGTTACTGGACAGGCCTATGGCTACACCTTC	CASSLAVVTGQAYGYTF	TRBV5-1	TRBJ1-2	17	.	TRBD1
TGTGCCAGCAGCTCGGATAGAACGGGACAGGGACCGGGCACTGAAGCTTTCTTT	CASSSDRTGQGPGTEAFF	TRBV11-2	TRBJ1-1	18	.	TRBD1
TGTGCCTGGAGTGACGGGGTGGCGGACAATGAGCAGTTCTTC	CAWSDGVADNEQFF	TRBV30	TRBJ2-1	14	once	.
TGTGCCAGCAGTTTATCGACAAATCGGGGGGGTAGGACTGAAGCTTTCTTT	CASSLSTNRGGRTEAFF	TRBV27	TRBJ1-1	17	.	.
TGTGCCACCAGCAGAGATGGTGACAGGCCCATCTATGGCTACACCTTC	CATSRDGDRPIYGYTF	TRBV15	TRBJ1-2	16	.	.
TGTGCCAGCAGTCCCCAGGGGGTGGATGGCTACACCTTC	CASSPQGVDGYTF	TRBV6-5	TRBJ1-2	13	.	TRBD1
TGCGCCAGCAGCTTGGAGTCGGGAAACACTGAAGCTTTCTTT	CASSLESGNTEAFF	TRBV5-1	TRBJ1-1	14	.	.
TGCAGCGTTCCAGTCTCAGGGTTCGATGGCTACACCTTC	CSVPVSGFDGYTF	TRBV29-1	TRBJ1-2	13	.	.
TGTGCCAGCAGCTTAGAGGGGACAGGGCCTCAAATTGAAAAACTGTTTTTT	CASSLEGTGPQIEKLFF	TRBV7-6	TRBJ1-4	17	.	TRBD1
TGTGCCAGCAGCCCGAGCGCCTACGAGCAGTACTTC	CASSPSAYEQYF	TRBV3-1/TRBV3-2	TRBJ2-7	12	.	.
TGTGCCAGCAGTGACTCGCAGGGACTCCTCCACTTT	CASSDSQGLLHF	TRBV6-4	TRBJ1-6	12	few	.
TGTGCCAGCAGCGCCGCTAGCGGGGGGGTGTACAATGAGCAGTTCTTC	CASSAASGGVYNEQFF	TRBV5-4	TRBJ2-1	16	.	TRBD2
TGCGCCAGCCTCGGGACTAGTAGCGCCGGGGAGCTGTTTTTT	CASLGTSSAGELFF	TRBV4-1	TRBJ2-2	14	.	TRBD2
TGTGCCAGACCCTGGGCCCAGGGCAATGAAAAACTGTTTTTT	CARPWAQGNEKLFF	TRBV10-3	TRBJ1-4	14	.	.
TGTGCCAGCAGTTTAGATAGCTTGCAGTCCGGGGCCAACGTCCTGACTTTC	CASSLDSLQSGANVLTF	TRBV27	TRBJ2-6	17	once	.
TGTGCCAGCAGCTCCTCCAGGACAGGGGCCACTGAAGCTTTCTTT	CASSSSRTGATEAFF	TRBV7-2	TRBJ1-1	15	.	TRBD1
TGTGCCAGCAGTGAGGGGACTTTGCAGTATTTT	CASSEGTLQYF	TRBV6-1	TRBJ2-3	11	once	.
TGTGCCAGTAGCCCCGGTGGACTAGCCACCGGGGAGCTGTTTTTT	CASSPGGLATGELFF	TRBV19	TRBJ2-2	15	.	TRBD2
TGTGCCAGCAGATCTCCGGGACAGGGAAGGGGCGAGCAGTACTTC	CASRSPGQGRGEQYF	TRBV6-5	TRBJ2-7	15	.	TRBD1
TGTGCCAGCAGCTTAGGGTTGCCTAGCGGGGATGAGACCCAGTACTTC	CASSLGLPSGDETQYF	TRBV11-3	TRBJ2-5	16	.	TRBD2
TGTGCCAGCAGTGAGTCTACTACCTCCTACGAGCAGTACTTC	CASSESTTSYEQYF	TRBV2	TRBJ2-7	14	.	.